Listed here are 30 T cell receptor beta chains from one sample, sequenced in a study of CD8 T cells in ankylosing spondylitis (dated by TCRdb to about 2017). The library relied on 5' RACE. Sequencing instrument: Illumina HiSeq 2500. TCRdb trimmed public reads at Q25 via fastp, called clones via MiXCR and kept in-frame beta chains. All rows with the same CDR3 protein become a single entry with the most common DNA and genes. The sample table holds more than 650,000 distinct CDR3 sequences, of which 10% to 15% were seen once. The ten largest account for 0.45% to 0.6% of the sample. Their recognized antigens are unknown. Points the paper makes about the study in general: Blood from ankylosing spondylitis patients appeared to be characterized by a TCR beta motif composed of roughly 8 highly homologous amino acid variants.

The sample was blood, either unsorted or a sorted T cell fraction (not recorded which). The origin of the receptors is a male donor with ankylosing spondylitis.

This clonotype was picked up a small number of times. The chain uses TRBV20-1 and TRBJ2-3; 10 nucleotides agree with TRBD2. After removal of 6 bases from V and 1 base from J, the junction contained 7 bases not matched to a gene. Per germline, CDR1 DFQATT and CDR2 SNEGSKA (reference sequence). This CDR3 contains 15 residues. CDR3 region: CSALRLAGGTDTQYF. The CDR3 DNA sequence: TGCAGTGCCCTTCGGCTAGCGGGGGGCACAGATACGCAGTATTTT.

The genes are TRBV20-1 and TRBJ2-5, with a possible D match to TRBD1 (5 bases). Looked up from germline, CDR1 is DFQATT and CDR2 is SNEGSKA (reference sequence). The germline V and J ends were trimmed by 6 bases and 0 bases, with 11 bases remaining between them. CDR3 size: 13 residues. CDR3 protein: CSATTVYQETQYF. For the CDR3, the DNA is TGCAGTGCAACGACAGTGTACCAAGAGACCCAGTACTTC.

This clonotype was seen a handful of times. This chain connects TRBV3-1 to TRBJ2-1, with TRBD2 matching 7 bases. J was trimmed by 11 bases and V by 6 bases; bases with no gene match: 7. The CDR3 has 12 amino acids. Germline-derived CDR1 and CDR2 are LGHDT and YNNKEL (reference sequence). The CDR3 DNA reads TGTGCCAGCAGGTCCAGCGGGATTCAGCAGTTCTTC. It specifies CASRSSGIQQFF.

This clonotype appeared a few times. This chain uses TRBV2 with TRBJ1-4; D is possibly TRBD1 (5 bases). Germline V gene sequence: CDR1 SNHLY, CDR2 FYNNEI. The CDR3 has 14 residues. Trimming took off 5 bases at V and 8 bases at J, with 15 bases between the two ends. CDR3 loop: CASSLGPLEEKLFF. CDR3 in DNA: TGTGCCAGCAGTTTGGGACCTCTGGAGGAAAAACTGTTTTTT. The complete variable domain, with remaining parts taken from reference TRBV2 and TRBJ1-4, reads EPEVTQTPSHQVTQMGQEVILRCVPISNHLYFYWYRQILGQKVEFLVSFYNNEISEKSEIFDDQFSVERPDGSNFTLKIRSTKLEDSAMYFCASSLGPLEEKLFFGSGTQLSVL.

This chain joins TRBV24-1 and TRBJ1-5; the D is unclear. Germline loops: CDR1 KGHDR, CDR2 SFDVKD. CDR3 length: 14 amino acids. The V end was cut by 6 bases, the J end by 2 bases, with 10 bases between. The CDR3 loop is CATSRSGRNQPQHF. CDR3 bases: TGTGCCACCAGTCGATCTGGGCGCAATCAGCCCCAGCATTTT.

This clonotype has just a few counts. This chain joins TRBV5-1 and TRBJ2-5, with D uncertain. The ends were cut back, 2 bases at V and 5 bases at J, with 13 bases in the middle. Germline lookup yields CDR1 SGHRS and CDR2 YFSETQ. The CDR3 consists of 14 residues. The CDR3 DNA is TGCGCCAGCAGCTTTTCGGAAAGAAGGGAGACCCAGTACTTC. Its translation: CASSFSERRETQYF.

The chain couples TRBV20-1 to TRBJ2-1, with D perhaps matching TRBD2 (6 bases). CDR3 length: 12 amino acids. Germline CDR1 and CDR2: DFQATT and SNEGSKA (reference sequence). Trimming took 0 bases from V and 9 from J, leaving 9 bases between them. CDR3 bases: TGCAGTGCTAGAGATTGGAGGGGTGAGCAGTTCTTC. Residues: CSARDWRGEQFF.

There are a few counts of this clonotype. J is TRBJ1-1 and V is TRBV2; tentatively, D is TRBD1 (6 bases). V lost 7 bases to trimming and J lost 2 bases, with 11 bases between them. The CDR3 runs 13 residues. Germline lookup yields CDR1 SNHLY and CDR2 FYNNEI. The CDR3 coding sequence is TGTGCCAGCAACCTGGACAGAAACACTGAAGCTTTCTTT. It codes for CASNLDRNTEAFF.

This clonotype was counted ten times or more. The CDR3 here is CASSLGLRAPHTQYF. CDR3 coding DNA: TGTGCCAGCAGTTTGGGGCTCCGCGCACCACATACGCAGTATTTT. The J gene is TRBJ2-3, the V gene TRBV12-3 or TRBV12-4; weak D call: TRBD1 (5 bases). V lost 3 bases and J lost 7, with 17 bases in between. This CDR3 region has 15 residues.

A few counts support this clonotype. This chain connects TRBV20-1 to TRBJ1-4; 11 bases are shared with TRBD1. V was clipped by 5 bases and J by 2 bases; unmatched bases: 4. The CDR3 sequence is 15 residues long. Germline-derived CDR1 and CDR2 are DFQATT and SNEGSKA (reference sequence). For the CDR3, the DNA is TGCAGTGCTCTGGGACAGGGGGGGACTAATGAAAAACTGTTTTTT. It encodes CSALGQGGTNEKLFF.

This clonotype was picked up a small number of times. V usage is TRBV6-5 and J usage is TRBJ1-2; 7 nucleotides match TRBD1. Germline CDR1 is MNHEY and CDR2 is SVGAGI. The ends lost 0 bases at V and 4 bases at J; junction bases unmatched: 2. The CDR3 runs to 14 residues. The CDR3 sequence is CASSYSGQPYGYTF. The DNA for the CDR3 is TGTGCCAGCAGTTACTCGGGACAGCCCTATGGCTACACCTTC.

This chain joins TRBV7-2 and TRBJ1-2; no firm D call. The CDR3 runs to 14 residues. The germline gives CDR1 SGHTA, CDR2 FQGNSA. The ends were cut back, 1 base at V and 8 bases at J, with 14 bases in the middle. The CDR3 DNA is TGTGCCAGCAGCTTAGGTAGCAGCAACAACGGCTACACCTTC. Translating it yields CASSLGSSNNGYTF.

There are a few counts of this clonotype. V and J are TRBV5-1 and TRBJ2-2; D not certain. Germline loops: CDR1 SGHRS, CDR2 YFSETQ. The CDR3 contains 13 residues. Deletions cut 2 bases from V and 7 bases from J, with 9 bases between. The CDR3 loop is CASSLTLGGELFF. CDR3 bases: TGCGCCAGCAGCTTAACGCTAGGCGGGGAGCTGTTTTTT.

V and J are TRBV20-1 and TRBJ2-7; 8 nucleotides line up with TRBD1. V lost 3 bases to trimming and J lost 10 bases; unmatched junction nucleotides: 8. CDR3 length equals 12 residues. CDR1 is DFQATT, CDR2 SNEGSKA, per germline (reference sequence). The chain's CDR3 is CSASLAGGSQYF. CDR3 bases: TGCAGTGCTAGCTTGGCAGGGGGCAGTCAGTACTTC.

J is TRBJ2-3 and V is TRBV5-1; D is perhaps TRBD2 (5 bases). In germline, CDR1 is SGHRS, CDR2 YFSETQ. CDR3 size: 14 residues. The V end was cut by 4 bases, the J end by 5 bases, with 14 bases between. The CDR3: CASSESGRGDTQYF. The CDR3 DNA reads TGCGCCAGCAGCGAAAGTGGGAGAGGAGATACGCAGTATTTT. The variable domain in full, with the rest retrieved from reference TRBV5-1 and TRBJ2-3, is KAGVTQTPRYLIKTRGQQVTLSCSPISGHRSVSWYQQTPGQGLQFLFEYFSETQRNKGNFPGRFSGRQFSNSRSEMNVSTLELGDSALYLCASSESGRGDTQYFGPGTRLTVL.

The CDR3 loop is CASSPQTGVKQPQHF. CDR3 nucleotides: TGTGCCAGCAGCCCCCAGACAGGGGTGAAGCAGCCCCAGCATTTT. The chain is built from TRBV6-1 and TRBJ1-5; 8 bases align to TRBD1. V was pared by 6 bases and J by 7 bases, with 11 bases of the junction left unmatched. This CDR3 has 15 amino acids. Germline assignment: CDR1 MNHNS and CDR2 SASEGT.

CDR3 sequence: CASSLGSPRGEQYF. CDR3 bases: TGCGCCAGCAGCTTGGGGTCTCCCAGGGGGGAGCAGTACTTC. The genes are TRBV5-1 and TRBJ2-7; 7 nucleotides line up with TRBD1. Germline V gene lookup returns CDR1 SGHRS and CDR2 YFSETQ. The ends lost 0 bases at V and 7 bases at J; junction bases unmatched: 7. The CDR3 has 14 amino acids.

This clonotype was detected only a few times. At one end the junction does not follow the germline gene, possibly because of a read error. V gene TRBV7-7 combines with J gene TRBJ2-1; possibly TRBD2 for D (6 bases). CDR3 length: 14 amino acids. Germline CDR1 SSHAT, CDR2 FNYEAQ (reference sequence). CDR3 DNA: TGTGCTAGCAGCTTGGGGGTCCCGGGGGATGAGCAGTTCTTC. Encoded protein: CASSLGVPGDEQFF.

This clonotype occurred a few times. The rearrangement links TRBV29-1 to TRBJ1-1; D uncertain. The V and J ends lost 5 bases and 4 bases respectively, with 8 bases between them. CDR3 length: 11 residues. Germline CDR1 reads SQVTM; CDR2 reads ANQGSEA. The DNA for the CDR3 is TGCAGCGTTCTCGGGTCCACTGAAGCTTTCTTT. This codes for CSVLGSTEAFF.

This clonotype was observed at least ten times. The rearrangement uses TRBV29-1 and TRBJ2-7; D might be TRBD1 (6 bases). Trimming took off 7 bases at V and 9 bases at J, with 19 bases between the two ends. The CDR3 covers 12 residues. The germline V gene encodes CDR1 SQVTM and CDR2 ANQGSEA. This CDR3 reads CSARDTPGWQYF. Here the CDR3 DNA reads TGCAGCGCCCGGGACACTCCCGGTTGGCAGTACTTC.

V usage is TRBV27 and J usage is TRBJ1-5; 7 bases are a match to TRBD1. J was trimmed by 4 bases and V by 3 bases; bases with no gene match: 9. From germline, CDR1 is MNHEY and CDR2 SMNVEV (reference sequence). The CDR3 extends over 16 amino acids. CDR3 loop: CASSFLDRVGNQPQHF. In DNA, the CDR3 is TGTGCCAGCAGTTTTCTCGACAGGGTTGGGAATCAGCCCCAGCATTTT.

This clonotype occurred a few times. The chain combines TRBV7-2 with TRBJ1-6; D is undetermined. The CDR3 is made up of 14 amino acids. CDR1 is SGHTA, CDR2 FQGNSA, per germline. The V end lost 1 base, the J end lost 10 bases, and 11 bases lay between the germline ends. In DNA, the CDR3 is TGTGCCAGCAGCTTAGTTTCCCGGGAATCACCCCTCCACTTT. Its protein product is CASSLVSRESPLHF. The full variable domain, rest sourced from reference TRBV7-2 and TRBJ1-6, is GAGVSQSPSNKVTEKGKDVELRCDPISGHTALYWYRQSLGQGLEFLIYFQGNSAPDKSGLPSDRFSAERTGGSVSTLTIQRTQQEDSAVYLCASSLVSRESPLHFGNGTRLTVT.

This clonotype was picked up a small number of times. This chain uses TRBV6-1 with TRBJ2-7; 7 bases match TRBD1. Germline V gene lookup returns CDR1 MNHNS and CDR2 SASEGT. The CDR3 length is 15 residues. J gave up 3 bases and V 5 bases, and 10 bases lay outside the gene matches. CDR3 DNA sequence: TGTGCCAGCAGTACGGGACAGCGATACTACTACGAGCAGTACTTC. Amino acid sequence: CASSTGQRYYYEQYF.

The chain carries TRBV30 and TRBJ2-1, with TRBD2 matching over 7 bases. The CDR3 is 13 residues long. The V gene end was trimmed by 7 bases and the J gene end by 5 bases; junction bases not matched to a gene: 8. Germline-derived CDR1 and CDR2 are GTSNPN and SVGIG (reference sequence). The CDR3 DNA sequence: TGTGCCTCATCACTAGCGTTGGACAATGAGCAGTTCTTC. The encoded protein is CASSLALDNEQFF.

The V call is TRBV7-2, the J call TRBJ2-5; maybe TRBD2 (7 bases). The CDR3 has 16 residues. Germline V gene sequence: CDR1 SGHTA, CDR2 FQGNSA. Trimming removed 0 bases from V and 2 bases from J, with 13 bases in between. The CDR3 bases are TGTGCCAGCAGCTTAGCTGCGCGGGGGCCTCAAGAGACCCAGTACTTC. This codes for CASSLAARGPQETQYF.

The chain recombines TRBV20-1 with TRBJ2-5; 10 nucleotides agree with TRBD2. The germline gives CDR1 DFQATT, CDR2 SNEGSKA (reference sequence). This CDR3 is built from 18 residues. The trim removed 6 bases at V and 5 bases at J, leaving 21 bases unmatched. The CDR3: CSATAPPGLAVMGETQYF. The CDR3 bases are TGCAGTGCCACGGCACCACCTGGACTAGCGGTGATGGGGGAGACCCAGTACTTC.

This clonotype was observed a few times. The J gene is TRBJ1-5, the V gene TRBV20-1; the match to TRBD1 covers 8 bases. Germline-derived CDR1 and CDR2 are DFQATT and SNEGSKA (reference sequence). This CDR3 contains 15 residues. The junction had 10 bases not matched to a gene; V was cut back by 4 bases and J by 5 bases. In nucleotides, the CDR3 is TGCAGTGCTATTACAGGGGGAGTTGAATATCAGCCCCAGCATTTT. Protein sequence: CSAITGGVEYQPQHF.

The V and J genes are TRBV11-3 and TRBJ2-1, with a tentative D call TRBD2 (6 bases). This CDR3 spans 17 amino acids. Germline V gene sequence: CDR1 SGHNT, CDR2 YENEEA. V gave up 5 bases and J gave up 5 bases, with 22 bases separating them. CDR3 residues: CASSRIGGSLQNNEQFF. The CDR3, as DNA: TGTGCCAGCAGCCGAATCGGAGGGTCTCTTCAGAACAATGAGCAGTTCTTC.

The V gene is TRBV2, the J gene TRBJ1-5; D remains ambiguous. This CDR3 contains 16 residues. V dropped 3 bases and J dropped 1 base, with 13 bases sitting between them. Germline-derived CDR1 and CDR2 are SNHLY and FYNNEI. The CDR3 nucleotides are TGTGCCAGCAGTGAGGCGGTCGCAGGAAGCAATCAGCCCCAGCATTTT. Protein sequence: CASSEAVAGSNQPQHF.

In DNA, the CDR3 is TGTGCCAGCAGCTCCCAAGGTGACGATACGCAGTATTTT. As protein: CASSSQGDDTQYF. The V gene is TRBV11-1, the J gene TRBJ2-3; D is unclear. The CDR3 has 13 amino acids. Germline-derived CDR1 and CDR2 are SGHAT and FQDESV (reference sequence). V lost 4 bases and J 6 bases, leaving 11 bases between the germline ends.